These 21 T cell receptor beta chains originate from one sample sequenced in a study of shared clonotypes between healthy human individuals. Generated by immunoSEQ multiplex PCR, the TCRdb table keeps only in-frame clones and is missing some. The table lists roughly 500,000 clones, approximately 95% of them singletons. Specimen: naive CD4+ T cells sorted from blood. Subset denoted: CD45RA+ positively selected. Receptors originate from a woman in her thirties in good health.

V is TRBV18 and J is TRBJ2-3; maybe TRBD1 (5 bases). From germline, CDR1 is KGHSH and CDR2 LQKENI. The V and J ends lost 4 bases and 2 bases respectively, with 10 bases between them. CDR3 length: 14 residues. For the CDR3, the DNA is TGTGCCAGCTCACTTGCTGGGGCCACAGATACGCAGTATTTT. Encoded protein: CASSLAGATDTQYF.

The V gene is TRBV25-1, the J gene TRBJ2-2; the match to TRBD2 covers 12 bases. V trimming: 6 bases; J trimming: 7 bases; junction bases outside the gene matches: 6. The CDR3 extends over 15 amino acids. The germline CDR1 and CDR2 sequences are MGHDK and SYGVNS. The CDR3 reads CASSRLAGVVGELFF. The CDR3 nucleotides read TGTGCCAGCAGCAGACTAGCGGGAGTAGTCGGGGAGCTGTTTTTT.

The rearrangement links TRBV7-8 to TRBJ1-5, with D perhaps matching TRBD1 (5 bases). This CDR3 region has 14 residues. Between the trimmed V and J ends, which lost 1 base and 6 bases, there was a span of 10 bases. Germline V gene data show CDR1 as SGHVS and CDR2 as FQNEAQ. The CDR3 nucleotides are TGTGCCAGCAGCTTAGGAGGGGTGGTTCAGCCCCAGCATTTT. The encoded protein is CASSLGGVVQPQHF.

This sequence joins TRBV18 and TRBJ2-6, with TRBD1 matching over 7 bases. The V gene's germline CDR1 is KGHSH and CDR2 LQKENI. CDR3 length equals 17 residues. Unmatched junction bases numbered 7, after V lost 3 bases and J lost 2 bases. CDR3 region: CASSPRTQGTGANVLTF. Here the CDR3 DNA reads TGTGCCAGCTCACCGAGGACACAGGGGACTGGGGCCAACGTCCTGACTTTC.

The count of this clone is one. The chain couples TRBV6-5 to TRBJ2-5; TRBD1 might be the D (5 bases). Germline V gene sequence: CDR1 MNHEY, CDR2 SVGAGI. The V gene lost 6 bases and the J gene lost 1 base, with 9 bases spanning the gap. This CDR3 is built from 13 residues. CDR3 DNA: TGTGCCAGCAGCCCCGACAGCCAAGAGACCCAGTACTTC. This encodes CASSPDSQETQYF.

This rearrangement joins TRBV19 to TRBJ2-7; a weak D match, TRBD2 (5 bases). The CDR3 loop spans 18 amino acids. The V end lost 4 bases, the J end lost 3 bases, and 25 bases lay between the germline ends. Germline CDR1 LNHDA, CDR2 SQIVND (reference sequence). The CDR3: CASSRFPDRGKANYEQYF. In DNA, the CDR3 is TGTGCCAGTAGTAGGTTCCCAGACCGGGGAAAAGCTAACTACGAGCAGTACTTC.

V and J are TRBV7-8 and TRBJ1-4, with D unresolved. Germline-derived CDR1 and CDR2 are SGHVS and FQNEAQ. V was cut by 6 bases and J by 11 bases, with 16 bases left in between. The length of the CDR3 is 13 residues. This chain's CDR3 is CASREVAASKLFF. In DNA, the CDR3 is TGTGCCAGCAGGGAGGTTGCCGCGTCGAAACTGTTTTTT. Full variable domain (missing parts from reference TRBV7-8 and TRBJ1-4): GAGVSQSPRYKVAKRGQDVALRCDPISGHVSLFWYQQALGQGPEFLTYFQNEAQLDKSGLPSDRFFAERPEGSVSTLKIQRTQQEDSAVYLCASREVAASKLFFGSGTQLSVL.

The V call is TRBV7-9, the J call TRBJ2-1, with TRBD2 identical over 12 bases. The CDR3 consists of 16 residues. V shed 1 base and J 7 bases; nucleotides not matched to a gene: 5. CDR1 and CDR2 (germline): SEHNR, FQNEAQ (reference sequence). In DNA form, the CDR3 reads TGTGCCAGCAGCTTAGGGGGACTAGCGGGTGCAAATGAGCAGTTCTTC. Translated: CASSLGGLAGANEQFF.

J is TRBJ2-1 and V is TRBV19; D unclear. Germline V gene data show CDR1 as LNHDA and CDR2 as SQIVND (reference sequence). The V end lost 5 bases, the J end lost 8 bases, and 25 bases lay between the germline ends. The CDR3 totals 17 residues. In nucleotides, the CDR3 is TGTGCCAGTAGTCCCCCTCGCCAGGCCTTTAAGGGCGATGAGCAGTTCTTC. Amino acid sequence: CASSPPRQAFKGDEQFF.

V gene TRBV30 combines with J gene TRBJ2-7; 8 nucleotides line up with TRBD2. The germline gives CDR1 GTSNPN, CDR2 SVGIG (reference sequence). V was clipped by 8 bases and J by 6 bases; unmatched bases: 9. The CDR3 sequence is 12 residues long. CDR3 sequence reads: CAGGLEVFEQYF. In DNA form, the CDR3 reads TGTGCCGGGGGACTAGAGGTCTTCGAGCAGTACTTC.

As DNA, the CDR3 is TGTGCCAGCAGCTTACCGGGACTAGCGGGAGTCGCGGATGAGCAGTTCTTC. This translates into CASSLPGLAGVADEQFF. The gene calls are TRBV7-9 and TRBJ2-1; 14 bases are shared with TRBD2. This CDR3 contains 17 residues. CDR1 is SEHNR, CDR2 FQNEAQ, per germline (reference sequence). Trimming took 2 bases from V and 8 from J; bases not matched to a gene: 8.

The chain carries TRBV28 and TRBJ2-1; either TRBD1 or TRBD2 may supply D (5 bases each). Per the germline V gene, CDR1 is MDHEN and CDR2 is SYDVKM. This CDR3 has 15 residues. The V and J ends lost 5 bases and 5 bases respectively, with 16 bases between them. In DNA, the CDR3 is TGTGCCAGCAGTCTAACGGGGCAGACCAACAATGAGCAGTTCTTC. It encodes CASSLTGQTNNEQFF. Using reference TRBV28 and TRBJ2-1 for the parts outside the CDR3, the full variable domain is DVKVTQSSRYLVKRTGEKVFLECVQDMDHENMFWYRQDPGLGLRLIYFSYDVKMKEKGDIPEGYSVSREKKERFSLILESASTNQTSMYLCASSLTGQTNNEQFFGPGTRLTVL.

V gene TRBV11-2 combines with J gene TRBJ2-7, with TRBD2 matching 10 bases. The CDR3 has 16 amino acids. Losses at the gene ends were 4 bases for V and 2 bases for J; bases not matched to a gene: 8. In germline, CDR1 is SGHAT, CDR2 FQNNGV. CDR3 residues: CASSSGRTSGTYEQYF. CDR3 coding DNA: TGTGCCAGCAGCTCTGGAAGGACTAGCGGAACCTACGAGCAGTACTTC.

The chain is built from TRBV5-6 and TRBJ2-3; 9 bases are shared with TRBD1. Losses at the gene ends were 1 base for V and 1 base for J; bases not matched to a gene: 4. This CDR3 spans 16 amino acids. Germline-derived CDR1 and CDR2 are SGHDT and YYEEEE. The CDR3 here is CASSLKGQGGTDTQYF. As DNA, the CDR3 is TGTGCCAGCAGCTTGAAGGGACAGGGAGGCACAGATACGCAGTATTTT. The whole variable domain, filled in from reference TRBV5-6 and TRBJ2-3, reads DAGVTQSPTHLIKTRGQQVTLRCSPKSGHDTVSWYQQALGQGPQFIFQYYEEEERQRGNFPDRFSGHQFPNYSSELNVNALLLGDSALYLCASSLKGQGGTDTQYFGPGTRLTVL.

In DNA, the CDR3 is TGCGCCAGCAGCCCTGGGGCGCCGCAACCCTACGAGCAGTACTTC. Its protein is CASSPGAPQPYEQYF. The chain uses TRBV5-1 and TRBJ2-7, with TRBD1 as a possible D gene (5 bases). From germline, CDR1 is SGHRS and CDR2 YFSETQ. This CDR3 is 15 amino acids long. V lost 4 bases to trimming and J lost 2 bases, with 16 bases between them.

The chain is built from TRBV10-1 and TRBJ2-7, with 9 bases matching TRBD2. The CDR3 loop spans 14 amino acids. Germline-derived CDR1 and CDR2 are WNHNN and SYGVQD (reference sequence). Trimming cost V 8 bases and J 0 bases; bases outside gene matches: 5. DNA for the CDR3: TGCGCCAGCGCCCGTAGCGGGAGCTCCTACGAGCAGTACTTC. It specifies CASARSGSSYEQYF.

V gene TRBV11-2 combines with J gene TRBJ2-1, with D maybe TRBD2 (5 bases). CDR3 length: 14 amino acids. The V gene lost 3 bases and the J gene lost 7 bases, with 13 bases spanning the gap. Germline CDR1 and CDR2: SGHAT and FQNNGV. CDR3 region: CASSFAGTGNEQFF. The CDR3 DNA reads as TGTGCCAGCAGCTTTGCGGGTACGGGGAATGAGCAGTTCTTC.

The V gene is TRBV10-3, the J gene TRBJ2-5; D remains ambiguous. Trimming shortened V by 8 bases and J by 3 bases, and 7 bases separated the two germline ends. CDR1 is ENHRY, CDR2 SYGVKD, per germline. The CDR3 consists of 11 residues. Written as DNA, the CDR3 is TGTGCCATCGGAGCGAAAGAGACCCAGTACTTC. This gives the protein CAIGAKETQYF.

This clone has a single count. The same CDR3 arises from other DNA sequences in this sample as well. The CDR3 bases are TGTGCCAGCAGCTTAGTCCCCTACGAGCAGTACTTC. This sequence encodes CASSLVPYEQYF. The chain uses TRBV7-2 and TRBJ2-7; D not certain. The CDR3 is 12 residues long. Trimming took 1 base from V and 2 from J, leaving 3 bases between them. Germline CDR1 and CDR2: SGHTA and FQGNSA. Supplemented by reference TRBV7-2 and TRBJ2-7, the full variable domain reads GAGVSQSPSNKVTEKGKDVELRCDPISGHTALYWYRQSLGQGLEFLIYFQGNSAPDKSGLPSDRFSAERTGGSVSTLTIQRTQQEDSAVYLCASSLVPYEQYFGPGTRLTVT.

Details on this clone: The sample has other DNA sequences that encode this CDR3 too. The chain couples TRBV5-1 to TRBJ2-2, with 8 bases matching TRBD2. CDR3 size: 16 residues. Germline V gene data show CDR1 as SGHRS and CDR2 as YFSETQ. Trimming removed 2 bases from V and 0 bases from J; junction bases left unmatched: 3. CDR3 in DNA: TGCGCCAGCAGCTTACTAGCGGCCGCGAACACCGGGGAGCTGTTTTTT. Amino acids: CASSLLAAANTGELFF.

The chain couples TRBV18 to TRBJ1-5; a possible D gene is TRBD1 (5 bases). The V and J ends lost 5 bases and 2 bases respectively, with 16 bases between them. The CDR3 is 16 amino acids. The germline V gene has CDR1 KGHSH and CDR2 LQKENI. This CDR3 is CASSTSHSGGNQPQHF. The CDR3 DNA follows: TGTGCCAGCTCAACCTCGCACTCGGGGGGCAATCAGCCCCAGCATTTT.